The rows below give T cell receptor beta chains drawn from one sample of a study of blood T cell repertoires in COVID-19. Libraries were prepared by immunoSEQ multiplex PCR; TCRdb keeps only in-frame clonotypes and omits some of them. The profile shows a few hundred thousand clones, around nine tenths of them singletons. The sequenced sample consisted of PBMCs or T cells enriched from blood (not recorded which). All receptors derive from a woman between 18 and 30 years old who had been exposed to COVID-19. Each CDR3 is given with its conserved first and last residue. The D gene is left open where the match is weak. Clone size is not always given. Where it is, it says once, few, many or a class for expanded clones.

>.|TRBV28|.|TRBJ1-5
CASSLWGDQPQHF
TGTGCCAGCAGTTTGTGGGGGGATCAGCCCCAGCATTTT
>TRBD2|TRBV7-3|.|TRBJ2-3
CASSFTGTSGTDTQYF
TGTGCCAGCAGCTTTACCGGGACTAGCGGCACAGATACGCAGTATTTT
>TRBD2|TRBV9|.|TRBJ2-3
CASSVALAGGANTDTQYF
TGTGCCAGCAGCGTAGCTCTAGCGGGGGGTGCAAACACAGATACGCAGTATTTT
>TRBD1|TRBV27|.|TRBJ1-3
CASSPRTGEPGNTIYF
TGTGCCAGCAGTCCCCGGACAGGGGAGCCTGGAAACACCATATATTTT
>.|TRBV5-1|.|TRBJ1-5
CASSLAPDQPQHF
TGCGCCAGCAGCTTGGCACCGGATCAGCCCCAGCATTTT
>TRBD2|TRBV27|.|TRBJ2-1
CASSFTSGGSYNEQFF
TGTGCCAGCAGTTTCACTAGCGGTGGCTCCTACAATGAGCAGTTCTTC
>.|TRBV7-2|.|TRBJ2-1
CASSLGISYNEQFF
TGTGCCAGCAGCTTGGGCATTTCCTACAATGAGCAGTTCTTC
>TRBD2|TRBV28|many|TRBJ2-1
CASSLTSGGNEQFF
TGTGCCAGCAGCCTGACCTCGGGGGGCAATGAGCAGTTCTTC
>.|TRBV3-1/TRBV3-2|.|TRBJ1-1
CASSQVLGRGGNTEAFF
TGTGCCAGCAGCCAAGTTCTAGGGAGGGGCGGGAACACTGAAGCTTTCTTT
>TRBD1|TRBV12-3/TRBV12-4|.|TRBJ2-7
CASSLTGGYEQYF
TGTGCCAGCAGTTTAACAGGGGGCTACGAGCAGTACTTC
>.|TRBV27|.|TRBJ2-2
CASSFRGQNTGELFF
TGTGCCAGCAGTTTCCGGGGACAGAACACCGGGGAGCTGTTTTTT
>TRBD2|TRBV19|.|TRBJ2-5
CASSRDYLGETQYF
TGTGCCAGTAGTAGGGACTACCTCGGAGAGACCCAGTACTTC
>.|TRBV9|few|TRBJ2-7
CASSVANQGYEQYF
TGTGCCAGCAGCGTAGCTAACCAGGGCTACGAGCAGTACTTC
>.|TRBV19|.|TRBJ2-1
CASRSGASGHNEQFF
TGTGCCAGTAGGTCGGGGGCTAGCGGACACAATGAGCAGTTCTTC
>TRBD1|TRBV6-5|.|TRBJ2-5
CASSRQGRKTQYF
TGTGCCAGCAGTCGACAGGGGAGGAAGACCCAGTACTTC
>TRBD1|TRBV5-5|.|TRBJ2-7
CASSFPPVGDRQPSYEQYF
TGTGCCAGCAGCTTCCCCCCCGTCGGGGACAGGCAGCCTTCCTACGAGCAGTACTTC
>TRBD1|TRBV5-1|.|TRBJ2-5
CASSLGQGETQYF
TGCGCCAGCAGCTTGGGACAGGGAGAGACCCAGTACTTC
>TRBD2|TRBV4-3|once|TRBJ2-1
CASSQGSGTSGGGNEQFF
TGCGCCAGCAGCCAAGGGTCCGGGACTAGCGGGGGAGGGAATGAGCAGTTCTTC
>TRBD1|TRBV7-2|.|TRBJ1-1
CASSTLTGGTEAFF
TGTGCCAGCAGCACTCTGACAGGGGGCACTGAAGCTTTCTTT
>.|TRBV15|few|TRBJ1-2
CATSSTLRRGYTF
TGTGCCACCAGCAGCACTCTAAGGCGGGGCTACACCTTC
>TRBD1|TRBV24-1|.|TRBJ2-7
CATSDTRQGTAYEQYF
TGTGCCACCAGTGACACTCGACAGGGGACAGCCTACGAGCAGTACTTC
>.|TRBV28|once|TRBJ2-7
CASQVSGRSYEQYF
TGTGCCAGCCAAGTCTCAGGTCGATCCTACGAGCAGTACTTC
>TRBD1|TRBV13|.|TRBJ2-7
CASSLGRGREQYF
TGTGCCAGCAGCTTAGGAAGGGGGCGAGAGCAGTACTTC
>.|TRBV7-2|many|TRBJ1-2
CASSLDVGSYNGYTF
TGTGCCAGCAGCTTAGACGTCGGTAGCTACAATGGCTACACCTTC
>TRBD2|TRBV28|.|TRBJ2-4
CASSPPPGLAGVLAKNIQYF
TGTGCCAGCAGCCCACCTCCGGGACTAGCGGGAGTGTTAGCCAAAAACATTCAGTACTTC
>.|TRBV9|.|TRBJ2-2
CASSARGGELFF
TGTGCCAGCAGCGCCCGCGGCGGGGAGCTGTTTTTT
>.|TRBV5-6|.|TRBJ1-5
CASSAYRAVSNQPQHF
TGTGCCAGCAGCGCCTACAGGGCGGTGAGCAATCAGCCCCAGCATTTT
>TRBD2|TRBV4-3|.|TRBJ2-1
CASSPLAGASSSYNEQFF
TGCGCCAGCAGCCCCTTAGCGGGGGCCTCGAGCTCCTACAATGAGCAGTTCTTC
>TRBD1|TRBV19|.|TRBJ1-1
CASISRTGGAGTEAFF
TGTGCCAGTATTTCTCGCACAGGGGGCGCTGGCACTGAAGCTTTCTTT
>TRBD1|TRBV28|.|TRBJ1-5
CASSLSSDRAGDQPQHF
TGTGCCAGCAGTTTATCATCCGACAGGGCTGGAGATCAGCCCCAGCATTTT
>.|TRBV7-6|.|TRBJ2-1
CASSHSGSSYNEQFF
TGTGCCAGCAGCCATAGCGGCAGCTCCTACAATGAGCAGTTCTTC
>.|TRBV27|.|TRBJ2-2
CASSSFERVAGELFF
TGTGCCAGCAGTTCTTTCGAGCGAGTGGCCGGGGAGCTGTTTTTT
>.|TRBV18|.|TRBJ2-7
CASSLTATYSYEQYF
TGTGCCAGCTCGCTAACAGCTACCTACTCCTACGAGCAGTACTTC
>TRBD2|TRBV6-4|.|TRBJ2-5
CASSESGGARQETQYF
TGTGCCAGCAGTGAAAGCGGGGGGGCGCGACAAGAGACCCAGTACTTC
>TRBD1|TRBV2|.|TRBJ2-7
CASSEEGQGPYEQYF
TGTGCCAGCAGTGAAGAGGGACAGGGGCCCTACGAGCAGTACTTC
>TRBD2|TRBV19|.|TRBJ2-1
CASSIPAGGTGNEQFF
TGTGCCAGTAGTATACCAGCGGGAGGGACTGGGAATGAGCAGTTCTTC
>TRBD1|TRBV4-3|.|TRBJ1-1
CASSQGTGAASDTEAFF
TGCGCCAGCAGCCAAGGGACAGGGGCCGCTTCGGACACTGAAGCTTTCTTT
>.|TRBV5-1|.|TRBJ2-3
CASSRVGASTDTQYF
TGCGCCAGCAGCCGAGTGGGGGCTAGCACAGATACGCAGTATTTT
>TRBD2|TRBV4-1|.|TRBJ2-1
CASSPLPVAGGLYNEQFF
TGCGCCAGCAGCCCTTTGCCGGTAGCGGGGGGGCTCTACAATGAGCAGTTCTTC
>.|TRBV11-2|.|TRBJ2-1
CASSFPRFRTDEQFF
TGTGCCAGCAGCTTCCCGCGATTTCGCACCGATGAGCAGTTCTTC
>TRBD2|TRBV27|.|TRBJ2-2
CASSLAPTSPGAGELFF
TGTGCCAGCAGTTTGGCCCCGACTAGCCCCGGTGCCGGGGAGCTGTTTTTT
>.|TRBV6-5|.|TRBJ2-7
CASSRSTGPYEQYF
TGTGCCAGCAGCAGATCGACAGGACCCTACGAGCAGTACTTC
>.|TRBV6-5|.|TRBJ1-1
CASSYSGGGTEAFF
TGTGCCAGCAGTTACTCAGGCGGGGGCACTGAAGCTTTCTTT
>TRBD1|TRBV25-1|.|TRBJ1-2
CASRTEQTGGASYGYTF
TGTGCCAGCAGGACAGAGCAAACAGGGGGCGCCAGCTATGGCTACACCTTC
>TRBD2|TRBV28|.|TRBJ2-1
CASSPQTSGRGYNEQFF
TGTGCCAGCAGTCCCCAGACTAGCGGGAGGGGTTACAATGAGCAGTTCTTC
>.|TRBV7-9|.|TRBJ1-4
CASSPGGISEKLFF
TGTGCCAGCAGCCCAGGTGGCATTAGTGAAAAACTGTTTTTT